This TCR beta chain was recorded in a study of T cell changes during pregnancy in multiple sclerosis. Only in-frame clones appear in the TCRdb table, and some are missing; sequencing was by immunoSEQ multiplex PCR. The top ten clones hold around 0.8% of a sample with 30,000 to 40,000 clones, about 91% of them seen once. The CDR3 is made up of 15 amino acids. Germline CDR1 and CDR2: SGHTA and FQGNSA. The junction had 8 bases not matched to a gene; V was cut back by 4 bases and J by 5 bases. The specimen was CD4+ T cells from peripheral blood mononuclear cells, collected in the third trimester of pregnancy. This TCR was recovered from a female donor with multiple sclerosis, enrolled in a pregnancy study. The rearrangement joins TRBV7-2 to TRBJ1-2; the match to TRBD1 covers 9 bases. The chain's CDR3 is CASSSLQGARYGYTF. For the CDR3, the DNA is TGTGCCAGCAGCTCCTTACAGGGGGCTCGGTATGGCTACACCTTC.